The source of this T cell receptor beta chain is a study of cytomegalovirus exposure and HLA in healthy donors. A multiplex PCR was run with 60 Vbeta primers and 13 Jbeta primers. Here immunoSEQ multiplex PCR was the method, and the copy in TCRdb shows in-frame clones only, minus some. The sample comprises roughly 180,000 clones, under 9.5% of which are singletons, and approximately 1.4% rests with the top ten. This CDR3 has 15 amino acids. Germline lookup yields CDR1 MNHEY and CDR2 SVGAGI. With 0 bases removed from V and 4 bases from J, the gap between germline ends came to 12 bases. The table lists this clone with a few counts. Its antigen remains unknown. Study outcomes and limitations: An analysis was carried out later, and it reportedly showed fewer N-insertions in an Asian-associated ancestry cluster than the approximately 670-donor mean.

The gene calls are TRBV6-5 and TRBJ1-2; no clear D gene. This sequence was found in a woman in her thirties in good health and CMV-seropositive. The sequenced sample consisted of PBMCs. The CDR3 loop reads CASSYSVSGSYGYTF. The DNA of the CDR3 is TGTGCCAGCAGTTACTCGGTGTCGGGGAGCTATGGCTACACCTTC.